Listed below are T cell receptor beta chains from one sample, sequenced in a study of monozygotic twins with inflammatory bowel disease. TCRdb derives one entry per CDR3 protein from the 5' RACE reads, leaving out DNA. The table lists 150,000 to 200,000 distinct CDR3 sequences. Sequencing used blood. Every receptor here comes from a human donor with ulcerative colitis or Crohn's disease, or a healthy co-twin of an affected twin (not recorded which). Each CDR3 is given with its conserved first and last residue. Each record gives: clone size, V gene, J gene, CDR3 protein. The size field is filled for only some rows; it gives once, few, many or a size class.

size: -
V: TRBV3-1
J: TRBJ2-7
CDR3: CASSQLAGRRQQYF

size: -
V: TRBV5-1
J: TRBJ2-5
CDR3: CASSLSPQGAVETQYF

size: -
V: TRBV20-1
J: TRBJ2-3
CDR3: CSAQLAGADTQYF

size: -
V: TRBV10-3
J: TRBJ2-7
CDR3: CAISAGLAGHEQYF

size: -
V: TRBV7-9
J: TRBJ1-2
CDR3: CASSLEGALNGYTF

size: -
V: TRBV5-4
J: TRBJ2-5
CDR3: CASTMRESQTQYF

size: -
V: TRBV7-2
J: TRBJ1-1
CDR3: CASSLLSGDTEAFF

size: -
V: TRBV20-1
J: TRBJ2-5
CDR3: CSARISGTSGAPQYF

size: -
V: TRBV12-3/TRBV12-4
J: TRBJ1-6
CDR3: CASSWERSPLHF

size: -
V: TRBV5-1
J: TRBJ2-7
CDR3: CASSPRVATYEQYF

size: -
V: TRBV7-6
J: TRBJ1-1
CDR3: CASSLVDPGGTGAEAFF

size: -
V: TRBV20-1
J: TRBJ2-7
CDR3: CSARGGSYEQYF

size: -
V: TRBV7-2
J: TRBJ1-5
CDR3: CASSLRQGHQPQHF

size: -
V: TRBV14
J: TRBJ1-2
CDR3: CASSQDQGYNYGYTF

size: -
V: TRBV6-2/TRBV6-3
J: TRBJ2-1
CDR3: CASRTSSYNEQFF

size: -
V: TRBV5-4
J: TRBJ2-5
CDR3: CASSILTSGFQETQYF

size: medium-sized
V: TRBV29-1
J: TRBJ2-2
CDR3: CSVPPRDRAGELFF

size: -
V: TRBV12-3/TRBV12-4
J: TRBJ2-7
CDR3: CASRRTGAYEQYF

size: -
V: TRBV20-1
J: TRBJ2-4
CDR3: CSARSLVSKNIQYF

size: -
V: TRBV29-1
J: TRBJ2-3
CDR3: CSVEKGLSTSYTQYF

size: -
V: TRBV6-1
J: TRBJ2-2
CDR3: CASTPEDRANTGELFF

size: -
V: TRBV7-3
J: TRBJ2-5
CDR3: CASSFLAGAQETQYF

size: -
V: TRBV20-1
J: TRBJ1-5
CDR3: CSARNRGLSNQPQHF

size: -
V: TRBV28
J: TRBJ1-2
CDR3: CASSSFSRVDGYTF

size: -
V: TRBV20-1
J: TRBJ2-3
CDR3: CSARAPSGGGDTQYF

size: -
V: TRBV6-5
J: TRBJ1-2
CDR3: CASSSPGLYGYTF

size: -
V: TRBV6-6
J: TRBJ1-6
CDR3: CASSDVPRNSPLHF

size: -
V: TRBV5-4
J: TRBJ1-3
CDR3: CASSLEGPARNTIYF

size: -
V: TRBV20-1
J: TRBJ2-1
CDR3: CSARAAGGPNNEQFF

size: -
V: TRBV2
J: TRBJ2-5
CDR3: CASSESTSGGLGKETQYF

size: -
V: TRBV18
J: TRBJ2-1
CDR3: CASSLSGTSGSYNEQFF

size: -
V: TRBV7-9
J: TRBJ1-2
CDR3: CASTRTEAYGYTF

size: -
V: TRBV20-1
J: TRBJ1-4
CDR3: CSARGGVQNEKLFF

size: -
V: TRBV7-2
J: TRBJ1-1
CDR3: CASSSQGHGNTEAFF

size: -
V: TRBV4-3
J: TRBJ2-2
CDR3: CASSPYLAANTGELFF

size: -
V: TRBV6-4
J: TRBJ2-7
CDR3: CASSDPHTGTYEQYF

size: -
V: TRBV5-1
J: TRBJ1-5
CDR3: CASSLLRDRDGNQPQHF

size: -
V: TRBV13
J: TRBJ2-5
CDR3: CASSLGPLAGGLGETQYF

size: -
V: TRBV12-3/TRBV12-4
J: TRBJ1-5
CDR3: CASSLVQTNQPQHF

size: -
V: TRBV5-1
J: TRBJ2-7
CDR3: CASSSQGADEQYF

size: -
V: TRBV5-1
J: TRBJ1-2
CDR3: CASSLEFTGNGYTF

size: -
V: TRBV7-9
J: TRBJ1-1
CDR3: CASTPAENTEAFF

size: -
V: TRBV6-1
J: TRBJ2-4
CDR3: CASSDLPWTGPKNIQYF

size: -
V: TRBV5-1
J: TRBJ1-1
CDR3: CASSSGATEAFF

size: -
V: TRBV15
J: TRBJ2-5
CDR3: CATGGPGRRETQYF

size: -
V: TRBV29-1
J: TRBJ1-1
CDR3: CSVALGDPNTEAFF

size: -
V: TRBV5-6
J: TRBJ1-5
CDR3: CASSPQGGSQPQHF

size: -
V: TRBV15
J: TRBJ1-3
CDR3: CATSRGTGAGNTIYF

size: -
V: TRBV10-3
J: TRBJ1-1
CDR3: CAISNDRGHNTEAFF

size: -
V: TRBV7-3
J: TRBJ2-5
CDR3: CASSAAGQQETQYF

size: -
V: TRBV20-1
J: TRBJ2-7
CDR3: CSARRDSPYEQYF

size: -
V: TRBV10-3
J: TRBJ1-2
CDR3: CAISEPGTSFFYTF

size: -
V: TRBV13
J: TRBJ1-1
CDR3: CASSGQGRDTEAFF